This is a list of T cell receptor beta chains from one sample in a study of cytomegalovirus exposure and HLA in healthy donors. Profiling relied on immunoSEQ multiplex PCR, and the TCRdb table lists in-frame clones only, not all of them. The sample lists 200,000 to 250,000 clones, around nine tenths seen once, with 2% to 2.5% in the top ten. Sequenced sample: PBMCs. The receptors shown here come from a young woman in good health and CMV-seropositive. The CDR3 runs from the conserved cysteine through the conserved F or W. A D gene is named only where the DNA matches it firmly. Rows may omit the clone size; those that give it use once, few, many or a size class.

J: TRBJ1-1; V: TRBV30; size: once; length: 14; D: .; DNA: TGTGCCTGGATCTTACGGGTCCCCGGCACTGAAGCTTTCTTT; CDR3: CAWILRVPGTEAFF
J: TRBJ2-7; V: TRBV5-1; size: .; length: 12; D: .; DNA: TGCGCCAGCCGGACAGATGGGTACGAGCAGTACTTC; CDR3: CASRTDGYEQYF
J: TRBJ1-5; V: TRBV4-1; size: .; length: 14; D: .; DNA: TGCGCCAGCAGTCCTCGGGGAATCGGGCAGCCCCAGCATTTT; CDR3: CASSPRGIGQPQHF
J: TRBJ2-7; V: TRBV5-1; size: .; length: 14; D: .; DNA: TGCGCCAGCAGACAGGATTATAGCTCCTACGAGCAGTACTTC; CDR3: CASRQDYSSYEQYF
J: TRBJ2-1; V: TRBV15; size: .; length: 18; D: TRBD2; DNA: TGTGCCACCAGCAGAGATAGGGCAGCGGGGGGGTACTACAATGAGCAGTTCTTC; CDR3: CATSRDRAAGGYYNEQFF
J: TRBJ2-3; V: TRBV5-1; size: .; length: 15; D: .; DNA: TGCGCCAGCAGCTTGGACGGGATCGGCACAGATACGCAGTATTTT; CDR3: CASSLDGIGTDTQYF
J: TRBJ2-1; V: TRBV5-1; size: .; length: 14; D: .; DNA: TGCGCCAGCAAAGGGGCGATAAGCGACAATGAGCAGTTCTTC; CDR3: CASKGAISDNEQFF
J: TRBJ2-3; V: TRBV5-1; size: once; length: 18; D: .; DNA: TGCGCCAGCAGCTTGGAGGGTGAACCTAGCTTTTGGACAGATACGCAGTATTTT; CDR3: CASSLEGEPSFWTDTQYF
J: TRBJ1-2; V: TRBV27; size: .; length: 15; D: .; DNA: TGTGCCAGCAGTTTTCTGGCAGATTCTAACTATGGCTACACCTTC; CDR3: CASSFLADSNYGYTF
J: TRBJ1-1; V: TRBV11-3; size: .; length: 14; D: .; DNA: TGTGCCAGCAGCTTGGGGGCCCAGGGCACTGAAGCTTTCTTT; CDR3: CASSLGAQGTEAFF
J: TRBJ1-2; V: TRBV5-1; size: .; length: 17; D: TRBD1; DNA: TGCGCCAGCTTCACTGGGACAGGGGCTTATGATTCGTATGGCTACACCTTC; CDR3: CASFTGTGAYDSYGYTF
J: TRBJ2-7; V: TRBV30; size: .; length: 15; D: .; DNA: TGTGCCTGGAGTGAAGCGGTTAGCTACTCCTACGAGCAGTACTTC; CDR3: CAWSEAVSYSYEQYF
J: TRBJ1-1; V: TRBV6-5; size: once; length: 13; D: TRBD1; DNA: TGTGCCAGCAATCGACAGGGGTTCACTGAAGCTTTCTTT; CDR3: CASNRQGFTEAFF
J: TRBJ2-3; V: TRBV27; size: .; length: 15; D: .; DNA: TGTGCCAGCAGTTTAGGGGACAACCGCCGTGATACGCAGTATTTT; CDR3: CASSLGDNRRDTQYF
J: TRBJ1-5; V: TRBV11-2; size: .; length: 17; D: .; DNA: TGTGCCAGCAGGTCCACCCCCCGTCCGGGTCTCAATCAGCCCCAGCATTTT; CDR3: CASRSTPRPGLNQPQHF
J: TRBJ2-1; V: TRBV2; size: .; length: 16; D: TRBD2; DNA: TGTGCCAGCAGGGACGGACTAGCGACCTCCGGTCGCGAGCAGTTCTTC; CDR3: CASRDGLATSGREQFF
J: TRBJ2-2; V: TRBV11-3; size: .; length: 16; D: TRBD2; DNA: TGTGCCAGCAGCTCGGGACTAGCGAGGAACACCGGGGAGCTGTTTTTT; CDR3: CASSSGLARNTGELFF
J: TRBJ2-1; V: TRBV28; size: .; length: 16; D: TRBD2; DNA: TGTGCCAGCAGTTCGCTAGGGAGCGGGAGACGAAATGAGCAGTTCTTC; CDR3: CASSSLGSGRRNEQFF
J: TRBJ2-2; V: TRBV9; size: .; length: 13; D: .; DNA: TGTGCCAGCAGCCCCCCGCGGACCGGGGAGCTGTTTTTT; CDR3: CASSPPRTGELFF
J: TRBJ1-5; V: TRBV5-6; size: .; length: 15; D: .; DNA: TGTGCCAGCAGCTTGCAGGGTTCAAGCAATCAGCCCCAGCATTTT; CDR3: CASSLQGSSNQPQHF
J: TRBJ2-7; V: TRBV9; size: .; length: 16; D: TRBD2; DNA: TGTGCCAGCAGCGCCTTAGCCGGGACTAGTCTCTACGAGCAGTACTTC; CDR3: CASSALAGTSLYEQYF
J: TRBJ1-1; V: TRBV28; size: .; length: 11; D: .; DNA: TGTGCCAGCAGTTTTAGGAGTGAAGCTTTCTTT; CDR3: CASSFRSEAFF
J: TRBJ2-3; V: TRBV27; size: .; length: 13; D: .; DNA: TGTGCCAGCAGTTTATTCCCCGGAGATACGCAGTATTTT; CDR3: CASSLFPGDTQYF
J: TRBJ2-1; V: TRBV7-2; size: .; length: 15; D: TRBD2; DNA: TGTGCCAGCAGCCCGGGTCTAGCGGCCTACGATGAGCAGTTCTTC; CDR3: CASSPGLAAYDEQFF
J: TRBJ1-5; V: TRBV7-6; size: .; length: 17; D: .; DNA: TGTGCCAGCAGCTTAGCATCGGGGGACTATAGCAATCAGCCCCAGCATTTT; CDR3: CASSLASGDYSNQPQHF
J: TRBJ1-3; V: TRBV27; size: .; length: 17; D: .; DNA: TGTGCCAGCAGTTTATATCCGGGGTGGAGGTCTGGAAACACCATATATTTT; CDR3: CASSLYPGWRSGNTIYF
J: TRBJ1-2; V: TRBV10-3; size: .; length: 13; D: .; DNA: TGTGCCATCACCAGGGATGATAACTATGGCTACACCTTC; CDR3: CAITRDDNYGYTF
J: TRBJ2-3; V: TRBV5-4; size: .; length: 15; D: TRBD1; DNA: TGTGCCAGCAGCCCCCCGGGACAGGCTGTTGATACGCAGTATTTT; CDR3: CASSPPGQAVDTQYF
J: TRBJ2-2; V: TRBV7-6; size: .; length: 15; D: TRBD2; DNA: TGTGCCAGCAGCTTGGGAGTAGCGGGAACCGGGGAGCTGTTTTTT; CDR3: CASSLGVAGTGELFF
J: TRBJ2-3; V: TRBV7-3; size: .; length: 15; D: TRBD2; DNA: TGTGCCAGCAGCTCCGGGACTACTCTTTCCGATACGCAGTATTTT; CDR3: CASSSGTTLSDTQYF
J: TRBJ1-1; V: TRBV6-1; size: .; length: 13; D: TRBD1; DNA: TGTGCCAGCAGTGAAGAGGGGGCCACTGAAGCTTTCTTT; CDR3: CASSEEGATEAFF
J: TRBJ2-6; V: TRBV10-2; size: .; length: 15; D: .; DNA: TGCGCCAGCAGTGAGTCAGGGGCTGGGGCCAACGTCCTGACTTTC; CDR3: CASSESGAGANVLTF
J: TRBJ2-7; V: TRBV19; size: .; length: 14; D: TRBD1; DNA: TGTGCCAGTAGTAGACCGGGACAGGGGTTCGAGCAGTACTTC; CDR3: CASSRPGQGFEQYF
J: TRBJ2-1; V: TRBV25-1; size: .; length: 16; D: TRBD2; DNA: TGTGCCAGCAGTGTCCCTAGACTAGCGGGAGTGGATGAGCAGTTCTTC; CDR3: CASSVPRLAGVDEQFF
J: TRBJ2-2; V: TRBV11-3; size: .; length: 15; D: .; DNA: TGTGCCAGCAGCTTAGGGGACTCACTGGGTGGGGAGCTGTTTTTT; CDR3: CASSLGDSLGGELFF
J: TRBJ2-1; V: TRBV9; size: .; length: 17; D: .; DNA: TGTGCCAGCAGCGCCAGTACCCAAGAACTTAGACGGAGTGAGCAGTTCTTC; CDR3: CASSASTQELRRSEQFF
J: TRBJ2-7; V: TRBV28; size: .; length: 18; D: TRBD1; DNA: TGTGCCAGCAGTTTAAGCCCCCGATCGACAGGGCGCTCCTACGAGCAGTACTTC; CDR3: CASSLSPRSTGRSYEQYF
J: TRBJ2-7; V: TRBV28; size: few; length: 14; D: TRBD1; DNA: TGTGCCAGCAGTTTAGGGACAGGCACCTACGAGCAGTACTTC; CDR3: CASSLGTGTYEQYF
J: TRBJ2-7; V: TRBV29-1; size: .; length: 13; D: TRBD1; DNA: TGCAGCGTTGGCCAGGGGGCCTCCTACGAGCAGTACTTC; CDR3: CSVGQGASYEQYF
J: TRBJ1-1; V: TRBV28; size: .; length: 15; D: .; DNA: TGTGCCAGCAGTTTGACAGAAATCATGAACACTGAAGCTTTCTTT; CDR3: CASSLTEIMNTEAFF
J: TRBJ1-3; V: TRBV4-1; size: .; length: 16; D: TRBD1; DNA: TGCGCCAGCAGCCAAGTGACAGGGACCTCTGGAAACACCATATATTTT; CDR3: CASSQVTGTSGNTIYF
J: TRBJ1-2; V: TRBV4-1; size: .; length: 15; D: .; DNA: TGCGCCAGCAGCCAAGACAGGGGAACCAGTTATGGCTACACCTTC; CDR3: CASSQDRGTSYGYTF
J: TRBJ2-3; V: TRBV4-1; size: .; length: 14; D: .; DNA: TGCGCCAGCAGCCAAGGGCAATTCACAGATACGCAGTATTTT; CDR3: CASSQGQFTDTQYF
J: TRBJ2-3; V: TRBV5-6; size: once; length: 15; D: .; DNA: TGTGCCAGCAGCTTGGGGGGGACACTCCCAGATACGCAGTATTTT; CDR3: CASSLGGTLPDTQYF
J: TRBJ1-3; V: TRBV5-4; size: few; length: 16; D: .; DNA: TGTGCCAGCAGCCTCGAGGACTGGAGCTCTGGAAACACCATATATTTT; CDR3: CASSLEDWSSGNTIYF
J: TRBJ1-5; V: TRBV27; size: .; length: 15; D: TRBD1; DNA: TGTGCCAGCAGACCCGGGACAGGGGACAATCAGCCCCAGCATTTT; CDR3: CASRPGTGDNQPQHF
J: TRBJ2-2; V: TRBV27; size: .; length: 15; D: TRBD2; DNA: TGTGCCAGCAGTTTAGCTAGCGGGAGCCCCGGGGAGCTGTTTTTT; CDR3: CASSLASGSPGELFF
J: TRBJ2-7; V: TRBV28; size: .; length: 15; D: .; DNA: TGTGCCAGCAGCCCGGACTACCCTAGCTCCTACGAGCAGTACTTC; CDR3: CASSPDYPSSYEQYF
J: TRBJ2-7; V: TRBV27; size: .; length: 13; D: .; DNA: TGTGCCAGCTCCTACGGACAGCCCTACGAGCAGTACTTC; CDR3: CASSYGQPYEQYF
J: TRBJ2-6; V: TRBV15; size: .; length: 17; D: .; DNA: TGTGCCACCAGCAGAGAGCGTCGGGTCTCTGGGGCCAACGTCCTGACTTTC; CDR3: CATSRERRVSGANVLTF